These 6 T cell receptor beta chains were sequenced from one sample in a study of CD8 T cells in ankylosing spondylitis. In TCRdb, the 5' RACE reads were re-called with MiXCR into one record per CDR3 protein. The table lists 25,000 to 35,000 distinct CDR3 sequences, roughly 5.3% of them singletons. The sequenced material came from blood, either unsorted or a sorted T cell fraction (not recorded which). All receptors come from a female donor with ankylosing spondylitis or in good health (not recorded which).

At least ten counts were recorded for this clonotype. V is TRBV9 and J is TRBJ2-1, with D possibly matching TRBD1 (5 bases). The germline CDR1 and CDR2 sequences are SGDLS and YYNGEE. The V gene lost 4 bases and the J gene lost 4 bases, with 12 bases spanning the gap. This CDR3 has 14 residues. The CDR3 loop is CASSPDMIYNEQFF. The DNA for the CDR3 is TGTGCCAGCAGCCCGGACATGATTTACAATGAGCAGTTCTTC.

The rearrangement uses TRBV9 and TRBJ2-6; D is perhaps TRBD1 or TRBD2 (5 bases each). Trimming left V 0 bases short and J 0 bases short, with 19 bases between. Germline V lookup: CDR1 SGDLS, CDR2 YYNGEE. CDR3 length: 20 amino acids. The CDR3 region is CASSVATGHMTTSGANVLTF. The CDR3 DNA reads TGTGCCAGCAGCGTAGCTACGGGGCATATGACTACCTCTGGGGCCAACGTCCTGACTTTC.

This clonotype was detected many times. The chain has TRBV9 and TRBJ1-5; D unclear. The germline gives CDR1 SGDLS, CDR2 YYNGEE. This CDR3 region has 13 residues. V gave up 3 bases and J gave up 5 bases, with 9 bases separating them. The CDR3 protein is CASSAGPYQPQHF. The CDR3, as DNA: TGTGCCAGCAGCGCAGGACCCTATCAGCCCCAGCATTTT.

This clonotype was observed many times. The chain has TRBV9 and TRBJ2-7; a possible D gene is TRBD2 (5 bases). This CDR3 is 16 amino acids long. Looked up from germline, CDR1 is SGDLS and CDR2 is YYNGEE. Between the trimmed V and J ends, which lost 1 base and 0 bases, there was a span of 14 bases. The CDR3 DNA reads TGTGCCAGCAGCGTAAGGGAGACGGTCCTCTCCTACGAGCAGTACTTC. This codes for CASSVRETVLSYEQYF.

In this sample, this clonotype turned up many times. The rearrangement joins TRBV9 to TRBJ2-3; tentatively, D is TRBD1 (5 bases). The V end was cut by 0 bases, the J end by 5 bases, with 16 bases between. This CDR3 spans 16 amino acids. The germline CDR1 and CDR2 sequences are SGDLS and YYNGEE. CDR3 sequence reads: CASSVESGLQGDTQYF. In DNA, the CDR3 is TGTGCCAGCAGCGTAGAGAGTGGCCTCCAGGGAGATACGCAGTATTTT.

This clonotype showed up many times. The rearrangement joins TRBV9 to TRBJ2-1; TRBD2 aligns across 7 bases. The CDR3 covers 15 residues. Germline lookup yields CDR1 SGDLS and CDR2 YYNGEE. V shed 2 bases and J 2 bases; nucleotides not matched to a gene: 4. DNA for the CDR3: TGTGCCAGCAGCGTCCGCGGGGGACCCTACAATGAGCAGTTCTTC. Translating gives CASSVRGGPYNEQFF.